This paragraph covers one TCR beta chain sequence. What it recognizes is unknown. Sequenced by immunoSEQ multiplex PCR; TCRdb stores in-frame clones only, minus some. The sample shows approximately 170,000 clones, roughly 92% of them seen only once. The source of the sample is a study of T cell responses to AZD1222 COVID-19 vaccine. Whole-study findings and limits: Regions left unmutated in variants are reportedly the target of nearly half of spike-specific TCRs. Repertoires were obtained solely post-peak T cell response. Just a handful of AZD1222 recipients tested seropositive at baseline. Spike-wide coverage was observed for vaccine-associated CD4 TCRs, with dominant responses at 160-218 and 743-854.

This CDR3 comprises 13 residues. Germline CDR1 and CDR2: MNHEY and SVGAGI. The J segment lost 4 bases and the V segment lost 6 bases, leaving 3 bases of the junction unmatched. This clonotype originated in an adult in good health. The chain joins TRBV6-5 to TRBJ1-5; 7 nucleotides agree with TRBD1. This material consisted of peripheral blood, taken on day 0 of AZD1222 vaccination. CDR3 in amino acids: CASSRDRNQPQHF. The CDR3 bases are TGTGCCAGCAGCCGGGACAGAAATCAGCCCCAGCATTTT.